This TCR beta chain was found in a study of blood T cell repertoires in COVID-19. The repertoire was sequenced with immunoSEQ multiplex PCR; TCRdb's copy has only in-frame clones and lacks some. This sample has just over 250,000 clones, with 75% to 95% found just once. The CDR3 contains 13 residues. Trimming took 3 bases from V and 1 from J, leaving 7 bases between them. Looked up from germline, CDR1 is SGDLS and CDR2 is YYNGEE. The chain has TRBV9 and TRBJ1-1; D gene ambiguous. This sequence originates from a person under 30 with COVID-19, enrolled during active disease. The sequencing input was peripheral blood. This CDR3 reads CASSEAQNTEAFF. As DNA, the CDR3 is TGTGCCAGCAGCGAAGCGCAGAACACTGAAGCTTTCTTT. Combining the CDR3 with reference TRBV9 and TRBJ1-1 gives the whole variable domain DSGVTQTPKHLITATGQRVTLRCSPRSGDLSVYWYQQSLDQGLQFLIQYYNGEERAKGNILERFSAQQFPDLHSELNLSSLELGDSALYFCASSEAQNTEAFFGQGTRLTVV.